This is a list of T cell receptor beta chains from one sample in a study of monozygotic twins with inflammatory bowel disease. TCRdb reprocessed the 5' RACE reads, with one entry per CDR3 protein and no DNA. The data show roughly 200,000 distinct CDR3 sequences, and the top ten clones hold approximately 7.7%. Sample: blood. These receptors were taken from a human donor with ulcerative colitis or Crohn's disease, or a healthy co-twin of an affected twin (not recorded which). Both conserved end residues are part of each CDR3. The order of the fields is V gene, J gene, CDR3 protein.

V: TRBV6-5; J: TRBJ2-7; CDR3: CASSNGPVYEQYF
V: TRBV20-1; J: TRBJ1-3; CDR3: CSARDLEGGNTIYF
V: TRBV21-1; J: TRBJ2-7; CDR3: CASSKFGPPGQGAGMYF
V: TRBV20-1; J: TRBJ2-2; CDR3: CSARSIAGSTGELFF
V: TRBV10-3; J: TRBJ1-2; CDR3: CATSTSGTDYGYTF
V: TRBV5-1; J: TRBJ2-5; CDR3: CASSRSEETQYF
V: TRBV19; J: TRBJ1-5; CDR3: CASSTQGYSNHPQHF
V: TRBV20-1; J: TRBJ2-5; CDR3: CSAFPGQGMAQYF
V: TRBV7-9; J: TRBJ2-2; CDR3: CASSKDTGGELFF
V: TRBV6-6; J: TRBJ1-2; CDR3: CASYEGRGGYTF
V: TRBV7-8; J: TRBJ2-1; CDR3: CASSFQRERFSRASYNEQFF
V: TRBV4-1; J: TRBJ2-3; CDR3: CASSHPGQAGDTQYF
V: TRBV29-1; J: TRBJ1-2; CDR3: CSAHTGQHVNYGYTF
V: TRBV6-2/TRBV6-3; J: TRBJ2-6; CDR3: CASSYNGLAGPSGANVLTF
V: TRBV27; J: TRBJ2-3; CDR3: CASSRLAGGLDTQYF
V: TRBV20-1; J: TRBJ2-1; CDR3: CSAREEGLTYNEQFF
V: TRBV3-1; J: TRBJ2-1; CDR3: CASSYNSEQFF
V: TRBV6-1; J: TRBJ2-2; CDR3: CASSPLVTSVIAGELFF
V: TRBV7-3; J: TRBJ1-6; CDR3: CASSLGGSRSPLHF
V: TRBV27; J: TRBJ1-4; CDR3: CASSGVGEKLFF
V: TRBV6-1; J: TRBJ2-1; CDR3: CASRERFNEQFF
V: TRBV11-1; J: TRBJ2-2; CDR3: CASSSVSPGTGNNGELFF
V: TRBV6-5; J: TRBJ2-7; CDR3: CASSLGRVYEQYF
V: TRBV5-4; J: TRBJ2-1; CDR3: CASSLFGTGRNEQFF
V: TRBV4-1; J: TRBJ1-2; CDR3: CASSQEGTMLGGYTF
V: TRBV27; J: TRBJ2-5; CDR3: CASSRGTSGSLETQYF
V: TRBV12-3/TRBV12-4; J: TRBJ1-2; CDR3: CASSFGGSSYGYTF
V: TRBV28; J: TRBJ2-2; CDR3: CASSSRGELFF
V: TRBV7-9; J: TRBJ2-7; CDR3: CASSKDGGLYEQYF
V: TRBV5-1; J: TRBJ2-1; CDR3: CASSMDPGLGGEQFF
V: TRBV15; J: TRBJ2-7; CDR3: CASQEDRGTYEQYF
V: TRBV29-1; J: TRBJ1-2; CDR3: CSVSMGDYGYTF
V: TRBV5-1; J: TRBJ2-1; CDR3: CASSLSPKRDTANEQFF
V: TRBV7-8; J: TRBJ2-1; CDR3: CASSFSSGRTHEQFF
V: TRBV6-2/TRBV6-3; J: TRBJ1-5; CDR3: CASSYPGGGQPQHF
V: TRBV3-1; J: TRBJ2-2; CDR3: CASSRGLATGELFF
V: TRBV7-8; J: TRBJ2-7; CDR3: CASSLATVGWEPYEQYF
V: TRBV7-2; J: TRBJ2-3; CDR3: CASSLGAPGQYF
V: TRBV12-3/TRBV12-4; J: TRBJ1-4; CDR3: CASSWANEKLFF
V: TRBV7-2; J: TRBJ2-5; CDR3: CASSEKPGQGSFTQYF
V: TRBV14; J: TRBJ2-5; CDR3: CASSQMDRGETQYF
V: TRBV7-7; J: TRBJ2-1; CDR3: CASSSGQNNEQFF
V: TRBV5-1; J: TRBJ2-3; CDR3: CASSFSSTQFTDTQYF
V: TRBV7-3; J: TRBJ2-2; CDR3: CASSLTTASNTGELFF
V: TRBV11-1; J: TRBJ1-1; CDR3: CASSLGTGTEAFF
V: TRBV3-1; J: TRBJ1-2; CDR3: CASSQGRAYGYTF
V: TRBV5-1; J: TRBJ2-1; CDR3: CASSFDRNNEQFF
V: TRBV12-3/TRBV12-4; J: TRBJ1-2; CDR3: CASSRDQFYGYTF
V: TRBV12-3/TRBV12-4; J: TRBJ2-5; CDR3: CASSPPSGGALPQETQYF
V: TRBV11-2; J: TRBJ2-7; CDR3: CASSWRTSGAMGSYEQYF
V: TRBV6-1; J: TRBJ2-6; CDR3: CASSADSFSGANVLTF
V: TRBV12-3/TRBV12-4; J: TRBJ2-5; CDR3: CASSFVAGERQETQYF
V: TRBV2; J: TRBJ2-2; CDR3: CASSETGGPSGELFF
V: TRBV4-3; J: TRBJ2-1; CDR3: CTRATLLGPFF
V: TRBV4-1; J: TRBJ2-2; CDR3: CASSRVGGTGELFF
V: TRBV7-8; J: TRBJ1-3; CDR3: CASSGGPGNTIYF
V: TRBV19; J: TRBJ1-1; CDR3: CASSLPGGARTEAFF
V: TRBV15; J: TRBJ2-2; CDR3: CATGRGSNTGELFF
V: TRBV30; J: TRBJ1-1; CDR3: CAWSMGQVAFF